This T cell receptor (beta chain) was sequenced for a study of low-dose radiotherapy and immunotherapy resistance in tumors (dated by TCRdb to the early 2020s). Some background on the complete study: Cohort 1 received 0.5 Gy per fraction every 2 weeks, with a prescribed total PTV dose of 6.5 Gy. Patients in Cohort 2 were given 1 Gy per fraction every two weeks, for a total of 13 Gy across 26 weeks. Nivolumab was administered intravenously as a 240 mg flat dose every two weeks, and ipilimumab was administered intravenously at 1 mg/kg every six weeks. Cyclophosphamide 200 mg/m2 was administered intravenously every two weeks, one day before each radiation and immunotherapy administration. Patients took aspirin 300 mg orally once daily for four cycles, starting on cycle 1 day 1. Trial participants were not randomized into treatment groups. Eight patients were included in the translational analysis, namely three from the first dose cohort plus the first five from the second dose cohort.

At least ten counts were recorded for this clonotype. Its antigen specificity is not known. The input lacks base qualities; no much larger clone sits a single base away. TCRdb shows the sequencer as Illumina HiSeq 2500. Superscript III and a set of TRAV- and TRBV-specific primers were used to synthesize first-strand cDNA, so that both TCRalpha and TCRbeta chains were covered. TCRs were amplified for 15 to 20 PCR cycles with Phusion, using a constant-region primer paired with the adapter attached to the V primers. Isolated mRNA was amplified with the MessageAmp II aRNA Amplification Kit, using a 16-hour in vitro transcription at 37°C. The Dynabeads mRNA DIRECT Purification Kit was used to isolate mRNA for TCR sequencing. A second roughly 27-cycle Phusion PCR added indexed Illumina adapters, and products were purified with AMPure XP beads. On the authors' methods: Using custom Perl scripts, TCR sequences that encoded the same protein were pooled, out-of-frame sequences were dropped, and the abundance of each clonotype was calculated. Any TCR sequence supported by only a single read was excluded from analysis. Shannon entropy, Gini index, clonality, richness, and the frequency of TCRs shared between repertoires were included as repertoire metrics. Through fastp at Q25 and MiXCR, TCRdb rebuilt clones from the public reads, retaining in-frame beta chains. Each entry merges the rows of one CDR3 protein and shows their most common DNA and genes. For this entry, the V and J calls and clone size follow TCRdb and not the study's own pipeline. This sample is represented by 35,000 to 45,000 distinct CDR3 sequences; about 25% of them were singletons. Of the sample, around 10% falls within the top ten clones.

The time point label, read with the paper, signifies: after trial treatment. The treatment or condition label, as the study defines it: LDRT plus nivolumab, ipilimumab, low-dose cyclophosphamide and aspirin (RACIN trial). Donors were enrolled in RACIN, a single-arm phase I dose-escalation trial in which nivolumab, ipilimumab, aspirin, low-dose cyclophosphamide and low-dose radiotherapy were combined. Patients with advanced, TIL-negative solid tumors were considered eligible. The material was PBMCs, obtained after low-dose radiotherapy plus immunotherapy. This receptor was identified in a male donor with prostate cancer.

This receptor carries the CDR3 CSTHAGNEQFF. The nucleotide sequence reads as follows: TGCAGCACCCATGCTGGGAATGAGCAGTTCTTC. The chain employs TRBV29-1 and TRBJ2-1; no D segment can be confidently identified. A distance of 12 bases separates the germline ends of V and J, which lose 8 bases and 7 bases respectively. Via the germline V gene, CDR1 is SQVTM and CDR2 ANQGSEA. Including the terminal cysteine and phenylalanine, the CDR3 comprises 11 residues. Left in the record is the CDR3 DNA by itself, 33 bases read in frame from the first base.